A selection of T cell receptor beta chains follows, all from one sample in a study of blood T cell repertoires in COVID-19. Data came from immunoSEQ multiplex PCR; TCRdb stores just in-frame clones and leaves some out. Here the sample spans approximately 270,000 clones, 88% being singletons. Sample: peripheral blood. All receptors derive from a woman aged 25-40 years with COVID-19, enrolled during active disease. The CDR3 runs from the conserved cysteine through the conserved F or W. A D gene is named only where the DNA matches it firmly. Clone size is stated in some rows and not others, as once, few, many or a class when expanded.

TRBJ1-2	-	TRBD1	TRBV19	TGTGCCAGTACCCCTGGGGGACAGGCGGGTAACTATGGCTACACCTTC	CASTPGGQAGNYGYTF
TRBJ1-1	-	-	TRBV7-9	TGTGCCAGCAGCCTACCACCGCGTACTGAAGCTTTCTTT	CASSLPPRTEAFF
TRBJ1-5	-	TRBD1	TRBV12-3/TRBV12-4	TGTGCCAGCAGTCCGGGACAGAATCAGCCCCAGCATTTT	CASSPGQNQPQHF
TRBJ2-3	-	-	TRBV7-9	TGTGCCAGCAGCGGCCCCGGGGGGCCTGTGCATACGCAGTATTTT	CASSGPGGPVHTQYF
TRBJ1-2	-	-	TRBV30	TGTGCCTGCCATCCATCCAACGGGGGTCGTGGCTACACCTTC	CACHPSNGGRGYTF
TRBJ2-1	-	TRBD1	TRBV6-2/TRBV6-3	TGTGCCAGCAGTTACGCGACGTCGGGACAGGGGTTCTACAATGAGCAGTTCTTC	CASSYATSGQGFYNEQFF
TRBJ2-2	-	-	TRBV7-8	TGTGCCAGCAGCTTAGAGGCGGGTGGGAACACCGGGGAGCTGTTTTTT	CASSLEAGGNTGELFF
TRBJ2-3	-	-	TRBV11-2	TGTGCCAGCAGCTCCGACAGATCATACGATACGCAGTATTTT	CASSSDRSYDTQYF
TRBJ2-7	-	TRBD2	TRBV4-1	TGCGCCAGCAGCCAGACCCAACTCCGGGGGGGCGAGCAGTACTTC	CASSQTQLRGGEQYF
TRBJ1-5	-	-	TRBV27	TGTGCCAGCAGTTTACAGGCAGATAGCAATCAGCCCCAGCATTTT	CASSLQADSNQPQHF
TRBJ2-1	-	-	TRBV7-6	TGTGCCAGCAGCTCCGTGACAGGCAATGAGCAGTTCTTC	CASSSVTGNEQFF
TRBJ2-1	-	TRBD1	TRBV6-5	TGTGCCAGCAGGACCGGGACAGGCGTAGGTGAGCAGTTCTTC	CASRTGTGVGEQFF
TRBJ2-2	-	TRBD1	TRBV4-3	TGCGCCAGCAGCCAAGAGAGGGGGCGAGCCGGGGAGCTGTTTTTT	CASSQERGRAGELFF
TRBJ1-1	-	-	TRBV7-2	TGTGCCAGCAGCTTAACCCGACAGATCACTGAAGCTTTCTTT	CASSLTRQITEAFF
TRBJ1-2	-	-	TRBV29-1	TGCAGCGTCGCCCTCAGGGATGGCTACACCTTC	CSVALRDGYTF
TRBJ2-1	-	TRBD2	TRBV7-6	TGTGCCAGCAGCTTAGCTAGCGGGGTTAGCTCCTACAATGAGCAGTTCTTC	CASSLASGVSSYNEQFF
TRBJ2-3	-	TRBD2	TRBV7-2	TGTGCCAGCAGCTTCTCCCCTAGCGGGGGGGAGTATTTT	CASSFSPSGGEYF
TRBJ2-3	-	-	TRBV18	TGTGCCAGCTCACCTCGAGGACTTACCACAGATACGCAGTATTTT	CASSPRGLTTDTQYF
TRBJ1-5	few	-	TRBV21-1	TGTGCCAGCAGGACAGGGATAAGAGAAGTGGAAGAGAATCAGCCCCAGCATTTT	CASRTGIREVEENQPQHF
TRBJ2-5	-	-	TRBV4-3	TGCGCCAGCAGCCAAGGTCTTGGACAGCCCCAAGAGACCCAGTACTTC	CASSQGLGQPQETQYF
TRBJ2-5	-	-	TRBV30	TGTGCCTGGAGTGTGTCAGGTCAAGAGACCCAGTACTTC	CAWSVSGQETQYF
TRBJ2-7	-	-	TRBV4-3	TGCGCCAGCAGCCAAGGTCGCGAGCAGTACTTC	CASSQGREQYF
TRBJ2-3	-	TRBD2	TRBV7-9	TGTGCCAGCAGCTTAGGGGCTAGCGGGACTAGCACAGATACGCAGTATTTT	CASSLGASGTSTDTQYF